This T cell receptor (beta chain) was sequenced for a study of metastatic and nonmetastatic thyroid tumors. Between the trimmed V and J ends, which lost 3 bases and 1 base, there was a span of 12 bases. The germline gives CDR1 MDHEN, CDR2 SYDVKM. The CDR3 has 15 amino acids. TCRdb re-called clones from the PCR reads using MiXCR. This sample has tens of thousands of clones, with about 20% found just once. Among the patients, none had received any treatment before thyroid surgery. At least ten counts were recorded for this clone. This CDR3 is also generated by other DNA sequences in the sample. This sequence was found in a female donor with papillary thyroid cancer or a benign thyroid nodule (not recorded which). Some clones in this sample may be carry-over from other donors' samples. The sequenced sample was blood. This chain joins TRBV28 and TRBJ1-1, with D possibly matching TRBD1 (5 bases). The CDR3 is CASSLGRAQNTEAFF. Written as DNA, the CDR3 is TGTGCCAGCAGTTTGGGGCGAGCTCAGAACACTGAAGCTTTCTTT.